These T cell receptor beta chains were read from a single sample in a study of CD8 T cells in ankylosing spondylitis. TCRdb reprocessed the 5' RACE reads via MiXCR and lists one record per CDR3 protein. There are about 500,000 distinct CDR3 sequences in the sample; approximately 11% occur only once, and nearly 7% lies in the top ten. The sample consisted of blood, either unsorted or a sorted T cell fraction (not recorded which). The source is a male donor with ankylosing spondylitis. Each CDR3 is given without its conserved first and last residue. A D gene is named only where the DNA matches it firmly.

j_call v_call d_call cdr3_aa
TRBJ1-1 TRBV5-1 . ASSLVRGINTEAF
TRBJ2-7 TRBV20-1 . SATDKSYEQY
TRBJ1-1 TRBV20-1 TRBD1 SARDPTGGTEAF
TRBJ2-1 TRBV23-1 TRBD2 ASSQTPGTSGIAF
TRBJ1-1 TRBV7-9 . ASSPGTDLWNTEAF
TRBJ2-5 TRBV5-4 TRBD1 ASSSIGQGETQY
TRBJ2-5 TRBV7-9 . ASSLAPGRETQY
TRBJ1-2 TRBV7-2 TRBD1 ASSLGGTGINYGYT
TRBJ1-2 TRBV5-1 . ASSLVDGMNYGYT
TRBJ2-3 TRBV7-2 . ASSLGPGSAYTQY
TRBJ1-1 TRBV20-1 . SAPSGGTEAF
TRBJ1-6 TRBV28 TRBD1 ASSLPGQDIGSPLH
TRBJ1-1 TRBV25-1 . ASSEVESRWEAF
TRBJ2-3 TRBV15 . ATSRESQPTDTQY
TRBJ2-1 TRBV9 TRBD2 ASSVVPSGNNEQF
TRBJ1-6 TRBV9 TRBD1 ASSLGGDRGSSSPLH
TRBJ2-5 TRBV14 TRBD2 ASSRTLLRETSGRARETQY
TRBJ1-2 TRBV20-1 . SAREGGSYGYT
TRBJ2-1 TRBV7-9 . ASSYGGGTGNEQF
TRBJ1-5 TRBV5-1 TRBD1 ASSLGDSPNQPQH
TRBJ1-1 TRBV3-1 . ASSQGGWGETEAF
TRBJ1-5 TRBV5-1 . VRRTPRGQPQH
TRBJ1-1 TRBV24-1 . ATSSGTTMNTEAF
TRBJ1-2 TRBV5-1 . ASSLDRYGYT
TRBJ2-2 TRBV5-1 TRBD1 ASSLVLGGAGGELF
TRBJ2-1 TRBV7-2 TRBD2 ASSLGGLLDNEQF
TRBJ2-7 TRBV10-3 . AISEFDKASYEQY
TRBJ2-1 TRBV20-1 TRBD2 SARKTSGRASLSEQF
TRBJ2-1 TRBV20-1 TRBD2 SAWTSVLNEQF
TRBJ2-5 TRBV5-1 . ASSFLAQETQY